These 29 T cell receptor beta chains came from one sample sequenced in a study of response to subunit inactivated influenza vaccine. Via MiXCR, TCRdb re-called the RT-PCR reads, giving one row per CDR3 protein. The sample consists of hundreds of thousands of distinct CDR3 sequences, around 13% of them appearing once. The material was PBMCs from blood, obtained approximately 15 days before vaccination. Receptors originate from a man aged 50 or older who received an inactivated influenza vaccine.

The chain employs TRBV4-2 and TRBJ1-5; weak D call: TRBD1 (6 bases). The CDR3 has 16 amino acids. Germline V gene sequence: CDR1 LGHNA, CDR2 YNFKEQ. Trimming stripped 3 bases from V and 5 bases from J, with 17 bases between. CDR3 bases: TGTGCCAGCAGCCACCCCTACCAGGGGTCGGATCAGCCCCAGCATTTT. This sequence encodes CASSHPYQGSDQPQHF.

The V gene is TRBV6-5, the J gene TRBJ1-6; maybe TRBD1 (5 bases). Trimming took 0 bases from V and 7 from J, leaving 10 bases between them. Germline V gives CDR1 MNHEY, CDR2 SVGAGI. The CDR3 is made up of 15 amino acids. The DNA for the CDR3 is TGTGCCAGCAGTTACTCGGGGGGTGGAAATTCACCCCTCCACTTT. Translation gives CASSYSGGGNSPLHF.

The table lists this clonotype with a few counts. This rearrangement joins TRBV30 to TRBJ2-2; maybe TRBD1 (5 bases). This CDR3 has 14 residues. Germline V gene data show CDR1 as GTSNPN and CDR2 as SVGIG (reference sequence). V was trimmed by 2 bases and J by 0 bases, leaving 7 bases between them. For the CDR3, the DNA is TGTGCCTGGAGTCAGGGTTCGAACACCGGGGAGCTGTTTTTT. Translating it yields CAWSQGSNTGELFF.

This sequence joins TRBV29-1 and TRBJ2-7; 8 bases match TRBD1. V lost 0 bases, J lost 4 bases, and 5 bases stayed unmatched. CDR1 is SQVTM, CDR2 ANQGSEA, per germline. This CDR3 has 14 amino acids. CDR3 coding DNA: TGCAGCGTTGAAGATGGGACAGGACCGTACGAGCAGTACTTC. It specifies CSVEDGTGPYEQYF.

This clonotype appeared once. The rearrangement links TRBV10-3 to TRBJ2-1; weak D call: TRBD2 (5 bases). The J call could be wrong; TRBJ2-7 is a better fit for the DNA end. CDR1 is ENHRY, CDR2 SYGVKD, per germline. The CDR3 loop spans 12 amino acids. The CDR3 is CAITMDFTEQYF. The CDR3 DNA reads as TGTGCCATCACAATGGACTTTACTGAGCAGTACTTC.

The sample holds a few counts of this clonotype. The chain uses TRBV7-9 and TRBJ2-3, with no clear D. V shed 5 bases and J shed 4 bases, with 16 bases lying between them. Germline-derived CDR1 and CDR2 are SEHNR and FQNEAQ (reference sequence). The CDR3 consists of 15 residues. The CDR3 sequence is CASSPDTQMADTQYF. The CDR3 DNA reads TGTGCCAGCAGCCCCGACACGCAAATGGCAGATACGCAGTATTTT.

This chain joins TRBV19 and TRBJ1-1; 8 positions agree with TRBD1. Germline V lookup: CDR1 LNHDA, CDR2 SQIVND (reference sequence). The CDR3 extends over 13 amino acids. V lost 3 bases and J lost 3; bases outside the gene matches: 0. The CDR3 spells CASSMTGDTEAFF. For the CDR3, the DNA is TGTGCCAGTAGTATGACAGGGGACACTGAAGCTTTCTTT.

This clonotype was counted at least ten times. This chain links TRBV5-6 with TRBJ2-3; 9 nucleotides line up with TRBD2. Germline V gene data show CDR1 as SGHDT and CDR2 as YYEEEE. The CDR3 has 16 residues. Trimming cost V 4 bases and J 3 bases; bases outside gene matches: 9. In DNA form, the CDR3 reads TGTGCCAGCAGCAAGGGACTAGCCATGGTTACAGATACGCAGTATTTT. Protein: CASSKGLAMVTDTQYF.

This CDR3 is CAISERQGDEQYF. CDR3 coding DNA: TGTGCCATCAGTGAAAGACAGGGTGACGAGCAGTACTTC. The genes are TRBV10-3 and TRBJ2-7; 7 bases are shared with TRBD1. The germline CDR1 and CDR2 sequences are ENHRY and SYGVKD. Unmatched junction bases numbered 4, after V lost 3 bases and J lost 5 bases. The CDR3 spans 13 residues.

As DNA, the CDR3 is TGCGCCAGCAGCTACGGGACCGCCAAGGCGGAGCAGTTCTTC. Translation gives CASSYGTAKAEQFF. The chain employs TRBV5-1 and TRBJ2-1; D possibly uses TRBD1 or TRBD2 (5 bases each). The CDR3 is 14 residues long. V was pared by 3 bases and J by 10 bases, with 17 bases between. Germline CDR1 SGHRS, CDR2 YFSETQ.

This chain links TRBV25-1 with TRBJ2-7, with D perhaps matching TRBD2 (7 bases). CDR1 is MGHDK, CDR2 SYGVNS, per germline. V was shortened by 3 bases and J by 6 bases, with 18 bases between the two germline ends. This CDR3 has 15 residues. CDR3 protein: CASSEEGGAFPEQYF. CDR3 in DNA: TGTGCCAGCAGTGAGGAGGGGGGGGCTTTCCCCGAGCAGTACTTC.

This chain uses TRBV3-1 with TRBJ2-5, with D perhaps assigned TRBD1 or TRBD2 (5 bases each). Germline lookup yields CDR1 LGHDT and CDR2 YNNKEL (reference sequence). This CDR3 contains 18 residues. V was clipped by 0 bases and J by 3 bases, with 20 bases between them. Here the CDR3 DNA reads TGTGCCAGCAGCCAAGACCGGTCGGGGCTAGGGAAAAAAGAGACCCAGTACTTC. It codes for CASSQDRSGLGKKETQYF.

This clonotype occurred many times. The chain links TRBV29-1 to TRBJ2-1; D call uncertain. V was cut by 8 bases and J by 4 bases, with 21 bases left in between. CDR1 is SQVTM, CDR2 ANQGSEA, per germline. CDR3 length: 15 residues. The CDR3, as DNA: TGCAGCTCCCACCCCCCCCACTCCGGGTACAATGAGCAGTTCTTC. It is translated as CSSHPPHSGYNEQFF.

The chain combines TRBV29-1 with TRBJ2-1; D tentatively reads TRBD1 or TRBD2 (6 bases each). Germline lookup yields CDR1 SQVTM and CDR2 ANQGSEA. V dropped 4 bases and J dropped 5 bases, with 21 bases sitting between them. This CDR3 has 16 amino acids. DNA of the CDR3: TGCAGCGTTGTAAGGGGGGTTGGTAGTTGGGACAATGAGCAGTTCTTC. Amino acid sequence: CSVVRGVGSWDNEQFF.

This rearrangement joins TRBV9 to TRBJ2-1, with a tentative D call TRBD2 (6 bases). Trimming removed 4 bases at V and 8 bases at J, with 16 bases between. Germline V gene sequence: CDR1 SGDLS, CDR2 YYNGEE. The CDR3 extends over 14 amino acids. The CDR3 region is CASSMSGAGDEQFF. DNA for the CDR3: TGTGCCAGCAGCATGAGCGGAGCGGGTGATGAGCAGTTCTTC.

This clonotype occurred a few times. The chain couples TRBV9 to TRBJ2-1; 7 bases fit TRBD2. V shed 5 bases, J shed 7 bases, and the junction held 21 bases outside the gene matches. This CDR3 has 18 residues. CDR1 is SGDLS and CDR2 is YYNGEE in the germline V gene. The CDR3 coding sequence is TGTGCCAGCAGGTCATACCTGGGAGGGCCGTCGAGACGTAATGAGCAGTTCTTC. It specifies CASRSYLGGPSRRNEQFF. Full variable domain (outside the CDR3, taken from reference TRBV9 and TRBJ2-1): DSGVTQTPKHLITATGQRVTLRCSPRSGDLSVYWYQQSLDQGLQFLIQYYNGEERAKGNILERFSAQQFPDLHSELNLSSLELGDSALYFCASRSYLGGPSRRNEQFFGPGTRLTVL.

A few counts support this clonotype. The gene calls are TRBV2 and TRBJ2-7, with D perhaps matching TRBD1 (6 bases). The CDR3 runs 12 residues. CDR1 and CDR2 (germline): SNHLY, FYNNEI. Trimming took off 4 bases at V and 7 bases at J, with 11 bases between the two ends. The CDR3 loop is CASSVQGLEQYF. CDR3 coding DNA: TGTGCCAGCAGTGTACAGGGCCTAGAGCAGTACTTC.

This clonotype was seen ten or more times. This sequence joins TRBV27 and TRBJ2-7; 7 nucleotides match TRBD1. Per germline, CDR1 MNHEY and CDR2 SMNVEV (reference sequence). The trim removed 5 bases at V and 5 bases at J, leaving 12 bases unmatched. The CDR3 is 15 residues long. The CDR3 loop reads CASSHPKTGSDEQYF. CDR3 nucleotides: TGTGCCAGCAGTCACCCTAAGACAGGGTCGGACGAGCAGTACTTC.

This clonotype turned up a few times. The gene calls are TRBV7-8 and TRBJ2-3, with 11 bases lining up with TRBD2. V was clipped by 0 bases and J by 6 bases; unmatched bases: 11. The CDR3 spans 18 residues. In germline, CDR1 is SGHVS, CDR2 FQNEAQ. The CDR3, as DNA: TGTGCCAGCAGCTTAGCGCATACTAGCGGGAGTATCTCGGATACGCAGTATTTT. Its translation is CASSLAHTSGSISDTQYF.

This chain links TRBV29-1 with TRBJ2-1, with TRBD2 identical over 9 bases. Trimming removed 3 bases from V and 0 bases from J; junction bases left unmatched: 6. The CDR3 is 16 residues long. Germline V gene lookup returns CDR1 SQVTM and CDR2 ANQGSEA. This chain's CDR3 is CSVEGFSGSSYNEQFF. The CDR3 DNA reads TGCAGCGTTGAGGGTTTTAGCGGGAGCTCCTACAATGAGCAGTTCTTC.

The rearrangement joins TRBV7-2 to TRBJ2-2; 9 bases line up with TRBD1. The germline V gene encodes CDR1 SGHTA and CDR2 FQGNSA. CDR3 size: 14 residues. V gave up 9 bases and J gave up 6 bases; unmatched junction bases: 8. CDR3 sequence: CASLDRGSPGELFF. The CDR3 DNA is TGTGCCAGTCTGGACAGGGGTTCGCCCGGGGAGCTGTTTTTT.

The chain recombines TRBV5-1 with TRBJ2-7, with D unclear. This CDR3 is 13 amino acids long. V lost 4 bases to trimming and J lost 4 bases, with 12 bases between them. From germline, CDR1 is SGHRS and CDR2 YFSETQ. This CDR3 reads CASSLPGRYEQYF. CDR3 in DNA: TGCGCCAGCAGCCTTCCGGGTCGGTACGAGCAGTACTTC.

This clonotype was seen more than once but under ten times. The rearrangement joins TRBV28 to TRBJ1-2; D gene ambiguous. Germline CDR1 reads MDHEN; CDR2 reads SYDVKM. CDR3 length: 15 amino acids. V lost 4 bases to trimming and J lost 4 bases, with 16 bases between them. The CDR3 is CASSSPSTDAYGYTF. CDR3 DNA: TGTGCCAGCAGTTCCCCATCGACCGACGCCTATGGCTACACCTTC.

This clonotype was counted only a few times. V gene TRBV5-1 combines with J gene TRBJ2-1, with 7 bases fitting TRBD1. V lost 6 bases and J lost 0; bases outside the gene matches: 9. Per germline, CDR1 SGHRS and CDR2 YFSETQ. This CDR3 is 16 amino acids long. The CDR3 bases are TGCGCCAGCAACACAAGACAGGGTAGCTCCTACAATGAGCAGTTCTTC. Its protein is CASNTRQGSSYNEQFF.

The CDR3 region is CASSLRLSSTDTQYF. CDR3 sequence (DNA): TGTGCCAGCAGCTTACGGCTCTCTAGCACAGATACGCAGTATTTT. This chain joins TRBV7-2 and TRBJ2-3, with D hard to call. From germline, CDR1 is SGHTA and CDR2 FQGNSA. The CDR3 has 15 amino acids. Trimming pared 2 bases from V and 0 bases from J, leaving 9 bases between.

The rearrangement uses TRBV12-3 or TRBV12-4 and TRBJ2-3, with 7 nucleotides matching TRBD1. This CDR3 region has 14 residues. J lost 5 bases, V lost 4 bases, and 6 bases had no gene match. CDR3 nucleotide sequence: TGTGCCAGCAGTTCTGGCAGGGGGAGAGATACGCAGTATTTT. Translation gives CASSSGRGRDTQYF.

This clonotype was picked up a small number of times. This chain links TRBV12-3 or TRBV12-4 with TRBJ1-1; D may be TRBD1 (5 bases). Trimming stripped 7 bases from V and 2 bases from J, with 14 bases between. The CDR3 has 14 residues. CDR3 region: CASNLRTFNTEAFF. The CDR3 DNA follows: TGTGCCAGCAACCTACGGACATTTAACACTGAAGCTTTCTTT.

This rearrangement joins TRBV7-8 to TRBJ2-7, with 10 bases lining up with TRBD1. Germline assignment: CDR1 SGHVS and CDR2 FQNEAQ. The CDR3 runs 15 residues. V lost 5 bases and J lost 7; bases outside the gene matches: 11. CDR3 protein: CASSLRRTGGSEQYF. The CDR3 DNA is TGTGCCAGCAGCCTGCGAAGGACAGGGGGTTCGGAGCAGTACTTC.

V usage is TRBV6-2 or TRBV6-3 and J usage is TRBJ1-6; TRBD1 is a possible D gene (6 bases). This CDR3 contains 13 residues. Germline CDR1 and CDR2: MNHEY and SVGEGT. V lost 6 bases and J 7 bases, leaving 10 bases between the germline ends. CDR3 sequence: CASRSDRNSPLHF. The CDR3 DNA reads TGTGCCAGCAGGTCTGACAGGAATTCACCCCTCCACTTT.